This TCR beta chain was retrieved from a study of post-analysis software for immune sequencing data. Study-wide context: Included courses were relapsing-remitting and secondary progressive multiple sclerosis; progressive-relapsing multiple sclerosis was also included.

As for this clonotype: The antigen is undetermined.

Study-wide results and caveats: Co-batched samples clustered tightly together by F measure. Controls' normalized Chao1 diversity significantly exceeded that of multiple sclerosis patients.

Unique molecular identifiers were built into the TCR beta cDNA libraries. TCRdb reprocessed the PCR reads via MiXCR and lists one record per CDR3 protein. The sample consists of about 540,000 distinct CDR3 sequences, around 36% of them appearing once. The sample consisted of blood. This receptor was taken from a girl aged 2-17 years with multiple sclerosis.

The CDR3: CASSYTGSSYEQYF. CDR3 DNA sequence: TGTGCCAGCAGTTATACAGGTTCATCCTACGAGCAGTACTTC. V usage is TRBV6-5 and J usage is TRBJ2-7; D may be TRBD1 (5 bases). Trimming removed 3 bases from V and 1 base from J, with 10 bases in between. This CDR3 comprises 14 residues. The germline CDR1 and CDR2 sequences are MNHEY and SVGAGI.